The rows below give T cell receptor beta chains drawn from one sample of a study of cytomegalovirus exposure and HLA in healthy donors. TCRdb's copy holds only in-frame clones and misses some; the assay was immunoSEQ multiplex PCR. In the table there are 70,000 to 90,000 clones, roughly 73% of which are singletons. Sequencing was done on a sample of PBMCs. These receptors originate from a man between 35 and 55 years old in good health and CMV-seronegative. Each CDR3 is given with its conserved first and last residue. Each record gives: J gene, V gene, D gene, clone size, CDR3 DNA, CDR3 protein. D genes are given only for firm matches. Not all rows give a size; the values are once, few, many and, for expanded clones, a class.

TRBJ2-7,TRBV9,TRBD1,.,TGTGCCAGCAGCGACGGGACAGAAGAAAGCTCCTACGAGCAGTACTTC,CASSDGTEESSYEQYF
TRBJ2-1,TRBV5-8,TRBD2,.,TGTGCCAGCAGCTTGGGAGGACTAGCCCATGAGCAGTTCTTC,CASSLGGLAHEQFF
TRBJ1-2,TRBV19,TRBD1,.,TGTGCCAGTACCCAAGGACAGGGCGGTGGCTACACCTTC,CASTQGQGGGYTF
TRBJ1-1,TRBV29-1,.,.,TGCAGCGTTGAAACTGTGAACACTGAAGCTTTCTTT,CSVETVNTEAFF
TRBJ1-1,TRBV19,.,few,TGTGCCAGTAGTATGGGGTCAGGGGCCTTGAACACTGAAGCTTTCTTT,CASSMGSGALNTEAFF
TRBJ2-5,TRBV15,.,.,TGTGCCACCAGCAGAGCGGGGAGGATCCAAGAGACCCAGTACTTC,CATSRAGRIQETQYF
TRBJ1-1,TRBV27,TRBD1,once,TGTGCCAGCAGTCTACTGGACAGGGGCATGAACACTGAAGCTTTCTTT,CASSLLDRGMNTEAFF
TRBJ2-7,TRBV28,.,.,TGTGCCAGCAGTGGGTACAGGGTGGGAAACTACGAGCAGTACTTC,CASSGYRVGNYEQYF
TRBJ1-2,TRBV6-5,TRBD1,once,TGTGCCAGCAGTTACTCTCTTCGGGGGACAGATGGCTACACCTTC,CASSYSLRGTDGYTF
TRBJ2-1,TRBV2,.,.,TGTGCCAGCAGGATTGGGACTTACAATGAGCAGTTCTTC,CASRIGTYNEQFF
TRBJ2-7,TRBV28,.,.,TGTGCCAGCAGCATTGGCCTTACCTACGAGCAGTACTTC,CASSIGLTYEQYF